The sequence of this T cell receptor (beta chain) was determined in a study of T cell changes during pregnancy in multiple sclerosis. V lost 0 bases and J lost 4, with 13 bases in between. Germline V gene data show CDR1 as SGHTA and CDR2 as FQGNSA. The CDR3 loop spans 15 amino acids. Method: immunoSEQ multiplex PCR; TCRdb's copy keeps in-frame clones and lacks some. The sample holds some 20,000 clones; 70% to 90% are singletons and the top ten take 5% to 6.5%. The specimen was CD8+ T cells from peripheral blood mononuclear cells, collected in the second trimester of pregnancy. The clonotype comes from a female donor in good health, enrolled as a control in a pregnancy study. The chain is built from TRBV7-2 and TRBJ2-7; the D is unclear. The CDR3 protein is CASSLALSQRYEQYF. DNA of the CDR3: TGTGCCAGCAGCTTAGCGCTTAGCCAAAGGTACGAGCAGTACTTC.